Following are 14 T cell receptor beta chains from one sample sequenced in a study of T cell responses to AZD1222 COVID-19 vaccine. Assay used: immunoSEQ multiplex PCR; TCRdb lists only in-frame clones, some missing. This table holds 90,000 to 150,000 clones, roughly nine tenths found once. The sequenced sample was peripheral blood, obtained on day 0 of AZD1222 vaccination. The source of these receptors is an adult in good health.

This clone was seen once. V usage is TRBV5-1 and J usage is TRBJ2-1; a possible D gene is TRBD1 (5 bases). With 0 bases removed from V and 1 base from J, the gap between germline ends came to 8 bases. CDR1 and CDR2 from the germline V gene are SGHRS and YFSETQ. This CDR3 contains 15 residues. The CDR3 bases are TGCGCCAGCAGCTTGGAGGGGCTTTCCTACAATGAGCAGTTCTTC. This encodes CASSLEGLSYNEQFF.

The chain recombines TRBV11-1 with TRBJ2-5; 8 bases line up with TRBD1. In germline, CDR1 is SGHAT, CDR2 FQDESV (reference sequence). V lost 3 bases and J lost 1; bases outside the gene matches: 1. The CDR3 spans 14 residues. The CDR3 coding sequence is TGTGCCAGCAGCTTCCAGGGGGCCCAAGAGACCCAGTACTTC. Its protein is CASSFQGAQETQYF.

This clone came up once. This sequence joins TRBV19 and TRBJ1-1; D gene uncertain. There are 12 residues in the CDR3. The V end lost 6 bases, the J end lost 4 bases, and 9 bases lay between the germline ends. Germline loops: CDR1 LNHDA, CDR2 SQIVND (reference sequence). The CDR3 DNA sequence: TGTGCCAGTAGGGATTTTTCCACTGAAGCTTTCTTT. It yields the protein CASRDFSTEAFF.

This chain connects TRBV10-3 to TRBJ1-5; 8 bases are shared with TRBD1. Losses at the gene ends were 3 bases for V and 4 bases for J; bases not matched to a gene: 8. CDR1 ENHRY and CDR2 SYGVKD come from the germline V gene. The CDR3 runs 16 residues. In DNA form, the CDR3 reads TGTGCCATCAGTGATCAGGGGGCCCCCACAAATCAGCCCCAGCATTTT. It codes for CAISDQGAPTNQPQHF.

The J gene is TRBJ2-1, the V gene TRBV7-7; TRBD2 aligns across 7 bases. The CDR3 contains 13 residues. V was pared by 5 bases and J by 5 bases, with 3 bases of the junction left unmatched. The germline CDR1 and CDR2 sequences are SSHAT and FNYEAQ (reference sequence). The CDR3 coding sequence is TGTGCCAGCAGCCTGGGACTAAACAATGAGCAGTTCTTC. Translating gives CASSLGLNNEQFF.

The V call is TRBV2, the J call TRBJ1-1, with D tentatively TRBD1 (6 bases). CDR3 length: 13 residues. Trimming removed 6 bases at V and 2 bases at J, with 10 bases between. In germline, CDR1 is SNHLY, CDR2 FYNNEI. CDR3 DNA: TGTGCCAGCAGGGAGACAGGTAACACTGAAGCTTTCTTT. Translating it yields CASRETGNTEAFF.

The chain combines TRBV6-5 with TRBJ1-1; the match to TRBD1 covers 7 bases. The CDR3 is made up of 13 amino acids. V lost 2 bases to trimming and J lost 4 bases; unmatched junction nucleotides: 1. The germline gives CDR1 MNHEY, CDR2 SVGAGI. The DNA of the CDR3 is TGTGCCAGCAGTTACAACAGGGGCACTGAAGCTTTCTTT. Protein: CASSYNRGTEAFF.

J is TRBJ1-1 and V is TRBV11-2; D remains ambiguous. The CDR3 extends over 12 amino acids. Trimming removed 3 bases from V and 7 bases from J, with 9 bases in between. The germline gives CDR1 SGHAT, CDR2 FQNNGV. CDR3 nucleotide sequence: TGTGCCAGCAGCTTCAGCATGGGTGAAGCTTTCTTT. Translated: CASSFSMGEAFF.

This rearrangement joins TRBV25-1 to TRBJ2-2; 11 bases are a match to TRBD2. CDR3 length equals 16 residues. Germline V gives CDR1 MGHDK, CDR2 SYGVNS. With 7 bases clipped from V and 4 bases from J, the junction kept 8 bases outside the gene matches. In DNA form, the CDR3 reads TGTGCCAGCAAAACTAGCGGGAGTCGTGGCACCGGGGAGCTGTTTTTT. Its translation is CASKTSGSRGTGELFF.

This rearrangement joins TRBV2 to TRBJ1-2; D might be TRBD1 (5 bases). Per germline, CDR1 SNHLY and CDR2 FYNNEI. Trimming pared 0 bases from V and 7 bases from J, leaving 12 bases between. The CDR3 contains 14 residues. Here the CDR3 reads CASSEALRQGGYTF. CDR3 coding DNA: TGTGCCAGCAGTGAAGCGCTTAGGCAGGGTGGCTACACCTTC.

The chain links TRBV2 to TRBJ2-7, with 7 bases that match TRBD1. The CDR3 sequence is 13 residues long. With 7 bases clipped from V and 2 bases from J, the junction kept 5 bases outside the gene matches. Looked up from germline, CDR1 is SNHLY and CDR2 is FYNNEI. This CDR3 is CASTPQGPYEQYF. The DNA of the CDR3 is TGTGCCAGCACTCCACAGGGGCCCTACGAGCAGTACTTC.

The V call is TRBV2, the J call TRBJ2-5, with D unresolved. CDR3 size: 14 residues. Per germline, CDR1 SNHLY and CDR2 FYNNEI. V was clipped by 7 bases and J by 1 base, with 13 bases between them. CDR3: CASMSYWGQETQYF. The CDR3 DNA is TGTGCCAGCATGTCTTACTGGGGCCAAGAGACCCAGTACTTC.

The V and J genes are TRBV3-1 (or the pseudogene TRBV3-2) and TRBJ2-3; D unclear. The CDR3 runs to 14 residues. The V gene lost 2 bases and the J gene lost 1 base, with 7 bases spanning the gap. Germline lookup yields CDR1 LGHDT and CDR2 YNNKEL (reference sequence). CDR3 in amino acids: CASSQWRRTDTQYF. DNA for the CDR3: TGTGCCAGCAGCCAATGGCGGCGCACAGATACGCAGTATTTT.

CDR3 protein: CASSYSTQGVGYTF. Here the CDR3 DNA reads TGTGCCAGCAGTTACTCGACTCAGGGTGTTGGCTACACCTTC. The rearrangement links TRBV6-5 to TRBJ1-2, with a possible D match to TRBD1 (5 bases). The V end was cut by 0 bases, the J end by 7 bases, with 12 bases between. Per germline, CDR1 MNHEY and CDR2 SVGAGI. This CDR3 spans 14 amino acids.